Below, one T cell receptor (beta chain) is given with its context. Profiling relied on immunoSEQ multiplex PCR, and the TCRdb table lists in-frame clones only, not all of them. The sample records a few hundred thousand clones, roughly 87% being singletons. Membership in each cohort depended on participant-reported clinical history. The data are from a study of blood T cell repertoires in COVID-19. Study details: The analysed material was cDNA or gDNA that came from T cells, B-cell-depleted T cells, or PBMCs.

This CDR3 spans 15 amino acids. CDR1 is SGHRS and CDR2 is YFSETQ in the germline V gene. With V trimmed by 4 bases and J by 4 bases, 6 bases remained unmatched. The receptor's source is a woman in her twenties or thirties who had recovered from COVID-19. Sequencing was carried out using PBMCs or T cells enriched from blood (not recorded which). J is TRBJ1-2 and V is TRBV5-1; 11 nucleotides match TRBD1. The CDR3 DNA sequence: TGCGCCAGCAGCCCCTGGGACAGGGGGATCTATGGCTACACCTTC. Translated, it gives CASSPWDRGIYGYTF.